These 23 T cell receptor beta chains share one sample of origin, sequenced in a study of monozygotic twins with inflammatory bowel disease (dated by TCRdb to the late 2010s). Libraries were made using 5' RACE. The sequencer was an Illumina HiSeq 2500. TCRdb reprocessed the reads, so every CDR3 protein sequence counts as one entry and DNA is not shown. This sample's listing comprises 200,000 to 250,000 distinct CDR3 sequences. About 8% of the sample comes from the top ten. Sequenced input: blood. These receptors all stem from a human donor with ulcerative colitis or Crohn's disease, or a healthy co-twin of an affected twin (not recorded which).

The chain is built from TRBV6-2 or TRBV6-3 and TRBJ2-7; TCRdb designates TRBD2, a call that cannot be tested without DNA. Per germline, CDR1 MNHEY and CDR2 SVGEGT. The CDR3 has 16 amino acids. The CDR3 here is CASSYRIVGGDYEQYF.

The chain couples TRBV3-1 to TRBJ1-1; TCRdb returns TRBD1, unconfirmable since there is no DNA. In germline, CDR1 is LGHDT, CDR2 YNNKEL (reference sequence). The CDR3 contains 17 residues. The CDR3 region is CASSQPRTERGSLEAFF.

The V gene is TRBV5-1, the J gene TRBJ2-3; the TCRdb call, TRBD2, lacks DNA for checking. The CDR3 is 14 amino acids. CDR1 is SGHRS, CDR2 YFSETQ, per germline. Here the CDR3 reads CASSSGTISDTQYF.

CDR3 amino acids: CSALGRGRRPSPLHF. This chain uses TRBV20-1 with TRBJ1-6; TCRdb returns TRBD1, unconfirmable since there is no DNA. Per the germline V gene, CDR1 is DFQATT and CDR2 is SNEGSKA (reference sequence). The CDR3 extends over 15 amino acids.

The J gene is TRBJ1-1, the V gene TRBV5-1; TCRdb selects TRBD1, and the lack of DNA leaves this call unchecked. CDR1 SGHRS and CDR2 YFSETQ come from the germline V gene. This CDR3 has 17 amino acids. The CDR3 protein is CASSSSGTGTLGTEAFF.

The chain combines TRBV28 with TRBJ2-7; TCRdb selects TRBD1, and the lack of DNA leaves this call unchecked. The CDR3 is 13 amino acids. Germline CDR1 reads MDHEN; CDR2 reads SYDVKM. CDR3 loop: CASSWGVLYEQYF.

The CDR3 spells CASSSLQGYRSPLHF. The rearrangement joins TRBV12-3 or TRBV12-4 to TRBJ1-6; there is no DNA to check the TCRdb D call of TRBD1. The length of the CDR3 is 15 residues.

The chain combines TRBV6-5 with TRBJ2-7; TCRdb's D call, TRBD1, is unchecked because there is no DNA. Germline V gene sequence: CDR1 MNHEY, CDR2 SVGAGI. This CDR3 region has 14 residues. The CDR3 reads CASSYRKQGYEQYF.

The CDR3 loop is CASSSQGLTEAFF. The J gene is TRBJ1-1, the V gene TRBV3-1; checking the TCRdb D call of TRBD1 is not possible without DNA. The CDR3 length is 13 residues. Germline CDR1 LGHDT, CDR2 YNNKEL (reference sequence).

This rearrangement joins TRBV6-5 to TRBJ2-3; TCRdb's D gene call, TRBD1, goes unchecked for lack of DNA. The CDR3 has 14 amino acids. Germline CDR1 is MNHEY and CDR2 is SVGAGI. This chain's CDR3 is CASSSLTGTDTQYF.

V and J are TRBV12-3 or TRBV12-4 and TRBJ1-1. The CDR3 contains 14 residues. CDR3 sequence reads: CASSFRQRNTEAFF.

The chain has TRBV5-1 and TRBJ2-1; TCRdb picks TRBD1, but there is no DNA to check that call. CDR3 size: 15 residues. Germline V gives CDR1 SGHRS, CDR2 YFSETQ. The CDR3: CASSPGPASYNEQFF.

The genes are TRBV12-3 or TRBV12-4 and TRBJ1-1; TCRdb lists TRBD1, though no DNA is available to test this call. The CDR3 spans 13 residues. The CDR3 region is CASSSTGVTEASF.

This CDR3 reads CASSNKYEQFF. The chain combines TRBV9 with TRBJ2-1. Germline V gives CDR1 SGDLS, CDR2 YYNGEE. The CDR3 is 11 residues long.

The rearrangement links TRBV20-1 to TRBJ2-4; TCRdb reports TRBD2, a call that lacks DNA to check it against. The CDR3 is 11 residues long. Germline assignment: CDR1 DFQATT and CDR2 SNEGSKA (reference sequence). The CDR3 sequence: CSLAGQNIQYF.

The chain carries TRBV21-1 and TRBJ2-1; TCRdb lists TRBD1, though no DNA is available to test this call. TRBV21-1 is classified as a pseudogene. This CDR3 has 14 residues. This CDR3 is CASSNGGVFNEQFF.

This rearrangement joins TRBV4-2 to TRBJ2-1; the D gene TCRdb calls, TRBD1, cannot be checked with no DNA. Germline CDR1 reads LGHNA; CDR2 reads YNFKEQ. The CDR3 is 13 amino acids. CDR3 protein: CASSPPQGNEQFF.

The gene calls are TRBV6-6 and TRBJ1-1; absent DNA, TCRdb's TRBD1 call cannot be checked. Germline lookup yields CDR1 MNHNY and CDR2 SVGAGI (reference sequence). The CDR3 is made up of 14 amino acids. CDR3: CASSSPGAGTEAFF.

This chain uses TRBV7-2 with TRBJ2-7; TCRdb names TRBD1, which stays unverified in the absence of DNA. From germline, CDR1 is SGHTA and CDR2 FQGNSA. CDR3 length: 15 amino acids. The chain's CDR3 is CASSPLGQGAREQYF.

V usage is TRBV5-4 and J usage is TRBJ2-3; TCRdb selects TRBD1, and the lack of DNA leaves this call unchecked. CDR3 length: 17 residues. Germline CDR1 reads SGHNT; CDR2 reads YYREEE (reference sequence). CDR3 sequence: CASSLEAGGASTDTQYF.

V usage is TRBV19 and J usage is TRBJ1-1; the TRBD1 assignment by TCRdb is unverifiable without DNA. CDR3 size: 14 residues. Germline lookup yields CDR1 LNHDA and CDR2 SQIVND (reference sequence). CDR3 protein: CASSDRGENTEAFF.

The V and J genes are TRBV27 and TRBJ2-5. CDR1 and CDR2 (germline): MNHEY, SMNVEV (reference sequence). The CDR3 loop spans 13 amino acids. CDR3 region: CASSSALEETQYF.

V and J are TRBV6-5 and TRBJ2-7. Germline CDR1 is MNHEY and CDR2 is SVGAGI. There are 13 residues in the CDR3. This CDR3 reads CASSYSGTHEQYF.